Listed below are T cell receptor beta chains from one sample, sequenced in a study of Tregs in tolerant kidney transplant recipients. TCRdb's copy holds only in-frame clones and misses some; the assay was immunoSEQ multiplex PCR. The data hold fewer than 80,000 clones, with 95% to 98% observed a single time. The sequencing here drew on CD4+ T cells from blood, taken before the transplant. These receptors were taken from a human donor who received a combined kidney and bone marrow transplant. Each CDR3 is given with its conserved first and last residue. A D gene is named only where the DNA matches it firmly. The size field is filled for only some rows; it gives once, few, many or a size class.

V gene	D gene	J gene	clone size	CDR3 DNA	CDR3 protein
TRBV18	TRBD2	TRBJ2-1	-	TGTGCCGGCAGGGAAGCGGGAGTGGAAAATGAGCAGTTCTTC	CAGREAGVENEQFF
TRBV7-2	TRBD2	TRBJ2-7	-	TGTGCCAGCAGCGGAAGACTAGCGGCAGCCTACGAGCAGTACTTC	CASSGRLAAAYEQYF
TRBV30	-	TRBJ2-7	-	TGTGCCTGGCGTCGGCTCCCGGAGGGCTACGAGCAGTACTTC	CAWRRLPEGYEQYF
TRBV7-2	TRBD1	TRBJ1-2	-	TGTGCCAGCAGCTTAGCGGGACAGCACTATGGCTACACCTTC	CASSLAGQHYGYTF
TRBV7-9	TRBD2	TRBJ2-2	-	TGTGCCAGCAGCCCAGCGGGAGGGCACACCGGGGAGCTGTTTTTT	CASSPAGGHTGELFF
TRBV5-1	TRBD2	TRBJ2-1	once	TGCGCCAGCAGCTCGGGGACTAGCGTAAAGGAAGATGAGCAGTTCTTC	CASSSGTSVKEDEQFF
TRBV19	TRBD1	TRBJ2-7	-	TGTGCCAGTAGTAAACATACAGGGGGCGCGACCTACGAGCAGTACTTC	CASSKHTGGATYEQYF
TRBV30	-	TRBJ2-5	once	TGTGCCTGGAGTGGAGCAACGAGAATAGAGACCCAGTACTTC	CAWSGATRIETQYF
TRBV2	-	TRBJ1-5	-	TGTGCCAGCAGAACCGACAGGCAGTTATCGCATTGGGCCCAGCATTTT	CASRTDRQLSHWAQHF
TRBV29-1	-	TRBJ2-1	-	TGCAGCGTAGAGGACGCGGGTACTGAGCAGTTCTTC	CSVEDAGTEQFF
TRBV4-3	TRBD1	TRBJ1-6	-	TGCGCCAGCAGCCAAGACCCCGGGACAGATAATTCACCCCTCCACTTT	CASSQDPGTDNSPLHF
TRBV5-1	TRBD2	TRBJ2-7	-	TGCGCCAGCACTAGCGGAGTCACATACGAGCAGTACTTC	CASTSGVTYEQYF
TRBV19	-	TRBJ2-1	-	TGTTACCTCACAGTGTATGAGCGTCGGAAGGAGGGTGAGCAGTTCTTC	CYLTVYERRKEGEQFF
TRBV5-1	TRBD2	TRBJ2-3	-	TGCGCCAGCAGCTTGGTTCTAGCGGGGGGGATCACAGATACGCAGTATTTT	CASSLVLAGGITDTQYF
TRBV7-3	-	TRBJ2-3	-	TGTGCCAGCAGCCCGGGGGTCCCAGATACGCAGTATTTT	CASSPGVPDTQYF
TRBV7-2	-	TRBJ2-7	-	TGTGCCAGCAGCTCAATTGCGGTAATCGACGAGCAGTACTTC	CASSSIAVIDEQYF
TRBV19	-	TRBJ1-1	-	TGTGCCAGTAGTATGGCCGACGGGGGGCGCGACACTGAAGCTTTCTTT	CASSMADGGRDTEAFF
TRBV23-1	-	TRBJ1-1	-	TGCGCCAGCAGTCCTGGTTTGAGGGACACTGAAGCTTTCTTT	CASSPGLRDTEAFF
TRBV6-5	TRBD1	TRBJ1-2	-	TGTGCCACCACAAGGTGGACAGGAGAAAACTATGGCTACACCTTC	CATTRWTGENYGYTF
TRBV19	-	TRBJ1-3	-	TGTGCCAGTAGTATAACAGCTTACTCTGGAAACACCATATATTTT	CASSITAYSGNTIYF
TRBV5-1	TRBD1	TRBJ2-1	-	TGCGCCAGCAGATCGGAGAGGGGGCGGGATGAGCAGTTCTTC	CASRSERGRDEQFF
TRBV27	-	TRBJ1-2	-	TGTGCCAGCAGGTCGGTAGGGGCTAACTATGGCTACACCTTC	CASRSVGANYGYTF
TRBV4-2	-	TRBJ2-3	-	TGTGCCAGCAGCCAAGATCTTGTTCCAGATACGCAGTATTTT	CASSQDLVPDTQYF
TRBV19	TRBD1	TRBJ1-5	-	TGTGCCAGTAGTATCACAGGGGTTTCTGATCAGCCCCAGCATTTT	CASSITGVSDQPQHF
TRBV7-9	-	TRBJ1-1	-	TGTGCCAGCAGGACAGGTGGCATGAACACTGAAGCTTTCTTT	CASRTGGMNTEAFF
TRBV7-7	-	TRBJ2-2	-	TGTGCCAGCAGCCTAACCCCACTCACCGGGGAGCTGTTTTTT	CASSLTPLTGELFF
TRBV18	-	TRBJ2-7	-	TGTGCCAGCTCACCTTCTAGTTCCTACGAGCAGTACTTC	CASSPSSSYEQYF
TRBV18	-	TRBJ2-7	-	TGTGCCAGCACTCGTGGAGGGAGCTCCTACGAGCAGTACTTC	CASTRGGSSYEQYF
TRBV5-4	-	TRBJ2-1	-	TGTGCCAGCAGCTTGGTTACCAGTGAGCAGTTCTTC	CASSLVTSEQFF
TRBV21-1	-	TRBJ2-1	-	TGTGCCAGCAGCAAGTCCCTACCTAGGTCGGGAGGGGTCAATGAGCAGTTCTTC	CASSKSLPRSGGVNEQFF
TRBV6-6	-	TRBJ1-6	-	TGTGCCAGCAGCAGCGGTGGCTCTCGGGGTTCACCCCTCCACTTT	CASSSGGSRGSPLHF
TRBV11-2	-	TRBJ2-7	-	TGTGCCAGCAGCTTACTCACAGGGCCTACCTCCTACGAGCAGTACTTC	CASSLLTGPTSYEQYF
TRBV11-1	TRBD1	TRBJ2-5	-	TGTGCCAGCAGCCGGGACAGGGGAGAGACCCAGTACTTC	CASSRDRGETQYF
TRBV19	TRBD2	TRBJ2-1	-	TGTGCCAGTAGTATGAACCCGGGACTAGCGGGAACCTACAATGAGCAGTTCTTC	CASSMNPGLAGTYNEQFF
TRBV12-2	-	TRBJ1-5	-	TGTGCAAGTCGGAAGACAGGGAACAATCAGCCCCAGCATTTT	CASRKTGNNQPQHF
TRBV30	-	TRBJ1-5	-	TGTGCCTGGAGTGCCAGGGTGGATCAGCCCCAGCATTTT	CAWSARVDQPQHF
TRBV4-1	-	TRBJ2-7	-	TGCGCCAGCAGCCGAATACAGGACAGCTACGAGCAGTACTTC	CASSRIQDSYEQYF
TRBV11-3	-	TRBJ1-1	-	TGTGCCAGCAGCCCCCAGTGGCCGAACACTGAAGCTTTCTTT	CASSPQWPNTEAFF
TRBV7-2	TRBD1	TRBJ2-7	once	TGTGCCAGCAGCTCAGGACAGGGCGCCTACGAGCAGTACTTC	CASSSGQGAYEQYF
TRBV11-3	TRBD2	TRBJ2-1	-	TGTGCCAGCAGCTTAGAGCGGGAGACCTTTCACAACAATGAGCAGTTCTTC	CASSLERETFHNNEQFF
TRBV19	-	TRBJ1-2	-	TGTGCCAGTAGTGATAGCGCGGGGGCGTATGGCTATGGCTACACCTTC	CASSDSAGAYGYGYTF
TRBV30	TRBD2	TRBJ2-1	-	TGTGCCTGGAGTGTGGGACTAGAGTACAATGAGCAGTTCTTC	CAWSVGLEYNEQFF
TRBV9	TRBD1	TRBJ1-4	-	TGTGCCAGCAGCGACCATATACGGACAGGCACTAATGAAAAACTGTTTTTT	CASSDHIRTGTNEKLFF
TRBV14	TRBD1	TRBJ1-6	-	TGTGCCAGCAAGGACAGGGGCTACAGGTCACCCCTCCACTTT	CASKDRGYRSPLHF
TRBV5-1	-	TRBJ1-1	-	TGCGCCAGCAGCTTGCAGATGAACACTGAAGCTTTCTTT	CASSLQMNTEAFF
TRBV6-5	TRBD1	TRBJ1-3	-	TGTGCCAGCAGTTTACAGGGGTCTGGAAACACCATATATTTT	CASSLQGSGNTIYF